The clone carrying this T cell receptor beta chain was counted a few times. Sorting that relied on CD45RO/CCR7/CD25/CD127/CD95/CD27 yielded CD4+ naive, central memory, regulatory and stem cell-like memory cells. cDNA synthesis used the whole RNA isolate, giving expressed TCRB sequences. TCRdb's copy holds only in-frame clones and misses some; the assay was immunoSEQ multiplex PCR. The sample holds under 950,000 clones; 17% are singletons and the top ten take roughly 0.025%. This specimen belongs to a study of beta chain features in type 1 diabetes. Trimming shortened V by 4 bases and J by 1 base, and 14 bases separated the two germline ends. Germline V gives CDR1 SEHNR, CDR2 FQNEAQ (reference sequence). This CDR3 is 16 amino acids long.

This rearrangement joins TRBV7-9 to TRBJ2-1; D unresolved. This clonotype originated in a woman in her late teens or twenties in good health. Sequenced material: naive CD4+ T cells from blood. In nucleotides, the CDR3 is TGTGCCAGCAGCTCTTCCCCCTACGAGTCCTACAATGAGCAGTTCTTC. Protein: CASSSSPYESYNEQFF.